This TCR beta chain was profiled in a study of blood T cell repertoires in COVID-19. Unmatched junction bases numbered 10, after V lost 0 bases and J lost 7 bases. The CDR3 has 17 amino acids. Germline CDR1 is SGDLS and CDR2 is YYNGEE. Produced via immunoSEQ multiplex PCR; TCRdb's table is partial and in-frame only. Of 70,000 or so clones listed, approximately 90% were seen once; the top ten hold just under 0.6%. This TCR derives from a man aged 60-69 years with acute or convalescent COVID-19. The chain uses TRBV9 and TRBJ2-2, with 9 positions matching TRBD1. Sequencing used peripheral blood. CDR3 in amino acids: CASSVGVVDRGFGELFF. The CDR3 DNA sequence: TGTGCCAGCAGCGTAGGGGTCGTGGACAGGGGATTCGGGGAGCTGTTTTTT. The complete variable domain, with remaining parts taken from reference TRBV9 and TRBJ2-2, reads DSGVTQTPKHLITATGQRVTLRCSPRSGDLSVYWYQQSLDQGLQFLIQYYNGEERAKGNILERFSAQQFPDLHSELNLSSLELGDSALYFCASSVGVVDRGFGELFFGEGSRLTVL.